Listed below are T cell receptor beta chains from one sample, sequenced in a study of T cell responses to AZD1222 COVID-19 vaccine. The table came from immunoSEQ multiplex PCR; TCRdb's copy has only in-frame clones and leaves some out. The table shows 95,000 to 150,000 clones, with 70% to 90% occurring only once. Sequencing was performed on peripheral blood, taken on day 0 of AZD1222 vaccination. The receptor source for this set is an adult in good health. Each CDR3 is given with its conserved first and last residue. Each record gives: D gene, V gene, clone size, J gene, CDR3 DNA, CDR3 protein. The D gene is left open where the match is weak. A clone size is listed for some rows: how often the clone was seen (once, few, many), or a class if it is expanded.

D gene: TRBD1
V gene: TRBV6-5
clone size: -
J gene: TRBJ2-7
CDR3 DNA: TGTGCCAGCAGTTACTCACAGGGGAACTACGAGCAGTACTTC
CDR3 protein: CASSYSQGNYEQYF

D gene: -
V gene: TRBV28
clone size: -
J gene: TRBJ1-2
CDR3 DNA: TGTGCCAGCAGTCCGACCGGGGGTCGGGACTACACCTTC
CDR3 protein: CASSPTGGRDYTF

D gene: TRBD1
V gene: TRBV28
clone size: few
J gene: TRBJ1-2
CDR3 DNA: TGTGCCAGCAGTTCCGGACAGGACTATGGCTACACCTTC
CDR3 protein: CASSSGQDYGYTF

D gene: TRBD2
V gene: TRBV9
clone size: -
J gene: TRBJ2-7
CDR3 DNA: TGTGCCAGCAGCGTAGACGCTAGCGGGGGATCGGTGCAGTACTTC
CDR3 protein: CASSVDASGGSVQYF

D gene: -
V gene: TRBV18
clone size: -
J gene: TRBJ2-3
CDR3 DNA: TGTGCCAGCTCACTCTGGACTGGGGTAGATACGCAGTATTTT
CDR3 protein: CASSLWTGVDTQYF

D gene: -
V gene: TRBV29-1
clone size: -
J gene: TRBJ2-7
CDR3 DNA: TGCAGCGTTGAATCTGGGCAGGGCACTTACGAGCAGTACTTC
CDR3 protein: CSVESGQGTYEQYF

D gene: TRBD1
V gene: TRBV28
clone size: -
J gene: TRBJ1-2
CDR3 DNA: TGTGCCAGTGACCCGGGACAGGGCTATGGCTACACCTTC
CDR3 protein: CASDPGQGYGYTF

D gene: -
V gene: TRBV6-5
clone size: once
J gene: TRBJ1-4
CDR3 DNA: TGTGCCAGCATCTCGAGGGGAGGAAAACTGTTTTTT
CDR3 protein: CASISRGGKLFF

D gene: TRBD1
V gene: TRBV7-8
clone size: -
J gene: TRBJ1-1
CDR3 DNA: TGTGCCAGCAGCGCCCGGACAGGGGAAGACACTGAAGCTTTCTTT
CDR3 protein: CASSARTGEDTEAFF

D gene: -
V gene: TRBV6-2/TRBV6-3
clone size: -
J gene: TRBJ2-7
CDR3 DNA: TGTGCCAGCAGCCAAGCAAACGAGCAGTACTTC
CDR3 protein: CASSQANEQYF

D gene: TRBD2
V gene: TRBV19
clone size: -
J gene: TRBJ2-3
CDR3 DNA: TGTGCCACCTCGGGGGGGGATACGCAGTATTTT
CDR3 protein: CATSGGDTQYF

D gene: -
V gene: TRBV12-2
clone size: once
J gene: TRBJ1-2
CDR3 DNA: TGTGCAAGTCGCCACTGCGCGGGGAAAAGGGCCCACTATGGCTACACCTTC
CDR3 protein: CASRHCAGKRAHYGYTF

D gene: -
V gene: TRBV28
clone size: -
J gene: TRBJ1-2
CDR3 DNA: TGTGCCATCCGGCGGGGGACCAATAACTATGGCTACACCTTC
CDR3 protein: CAIRRGTNNYGYTF

D gene: -
V gene: TRBV18
clone size: -
J gene: TRBJ1-2
CDR3 DNA: TGTGCCAGCTCGCCCACAGGGAATGGCTACACCTTC
CDR3 protein: CASSPTGNGYTF

D gene: -
V gene: TRBV4-1
clone size: -
J gene: TRBJ1-2
CDR3 DNA: TGCGCCAGCAGCCGCGGGGGTATAGCGGGCTACACCTTC
CDR3 protein: CASSRGGIAGYTF

D gene: TRBD1
V gene: TRBV6-5
clone size: -
J gene: TRBJ2-7
CDR3 DNA: TGTGCCAGCAGAGCCGGGACAGGGGCGCAGCAGCAGTACTTC
CDR3 protein: CASRAGTGAQQQYF

D gene: -
V gene: TRBV5-1
clone size: -
J gene: TRBJ1-1
CDR3 DNA: TGCGCCAGCAGCTTGGGGACAGCCGGAATCCCTTTCTTT
CDR3 protein: CASSLGTAGIPFF

D gene: -
V gene: TRBV5-4
clone size: -
J gene: TRBJ2-1
CDR3 DNA: TGTGCCAGCCAGCCACAAAGCGGAAACCCCTCCTACAATGAGCAGTTCTTC
CDR3 protein: CASQPQSGNPSYNEQFF

D gene: -
V gene: TRBV7-9
clone size: -
J gene: TRBJ2-3
CDR3 DNA: TGTGCCAGCAGCCGAGGAAAGGGTGTGACAGATACGCAGTATTTT
CDR3 protein: CASSRGKGVTDTQYF

D gene: -
V gene: TRBV29-1
clone size: -
J gene: TRBJ1-5
CDR3 DNA: TGCAGCGTTGAAGTGCAGGGAAATCAGCCCCAGCATTTT
CDR3 protein: CSVEVQGNQPQHF

D gene: TRBD1
V gene: TRBV5-4
clone size: -
J gene: TRBJ2-1
CDR3 DNA: TGTGCCAGCAGCAGCGGGACAGGGGGCTACAATGAGCAGTTCTTC
CDR3 protein: CASSSGTGGYNEQFF

D gene: TRBD2
V gene: TRBV4-3
clone size: few
J gene: TRBJ2-1
CDR3 DNA: TGCGCCAGCAGCCAAGGGGCGGGAGGGACTAGCGACTACAATGAGCAGTTCTTC
CDR3 protein: CASSQGAGGTSDYNEQFF

D gene: TRBD2
V gene: TRBV6-2/TRBV6-3
clone size: -
J gene: TRBJ2-7
CDR3 DNA: TGTGCCAGCAGTCGACTAGCGGGAGTAGAGGGCGAGCAGTACTTC
CDR3 protein: CASSRLAGVEGEQYF

D gene: -
V gene: TRBV19
clone size: -
J gene: TRBJ1-2
CDR3 DNA: TGTGCCAGTAGCCTGGGCCATTCCCCCTACACCTTC
CDR3 protein: CASSLGHSPYTF

D gene: -
V gene: TRBV2
clone size: once
J gene: TRBJ1-2
CDR3 DNA: TGTGCCAGCAGACCTCAGAGCCGCTATGGCTACACCTTC
CDR3 protein: CASRPQSRYGYTF

D gene: -
V gene: TRBV7-3
clone size: -
J gene: TRBJ1-1
CDR3 DNA: TGTGCCAGCTCCCCTCCCGGCTCAAGGTCGAACACTGAAGCTTTCTTT
CDR3 protein: CASSPPGSRSNTEAFF

D gene: -
V gene: TRBV7-2
clone size: -
J gene: TRBJ1-1
CDR3 DNA: TGTGCCAGCAGCCCCTTGGACAGGAACACTGAAGCTTTCTTT
CDR3 protein: CASSPLDRNTEAFF

D gene: -
V gene: TRBV4-1
clone size: once
J gene: TRBJ1-4
CDR3 DNA: TGCGCCAGCAGCCAAGCCGAAGGGCCGAGAGGTGAAAAACTGTTTTTT
CDR3 protein: CASSQAEGPRGEKLFF

D gene: -
V gene: TRBV30
clone size: -
J gene: TRBJ1-2
CDR3 DNA: TGTGCCTGGAGTTTTGGGGGGCAAGGCTACACCTTC
CDR3 protein: CAWSFGGQGYTF

D gene: TRBD1
V gene: TRBV19
clone size: -
J gene: TRBJ1-1
CDR3 DNA: TGTGCCAGTAGTATATCCCGACAGGGGAACACTGAAGCTTTCTTT
CDR3 protein: CASSISRQGNTEAFF

D gene: -
V gene: TRBV2
clone size: -
J gene: TRBJ2-2
CDR3 DNA: TGTGCCAGCAGTGTCGTACAGGGAAGCACCGGGGAGCTGTTTTTT
CDR3 protein: CASSVVQGSTGELFF

D gene: TRBD1
V gene: TRBV28
clone size: -
J gene: TRBJ1-6
CDR3 DNA: TGTGCCAGCAGTTTTCAAGGAGGGGGCCGAGCCAATAATTCACCCCTCCACTTT
CDR3 protein: CASSFQGGGRANNSPLHF

D gene: -
V gene: TRBV19
clone size: -
J gene: TRBJ2-5
CDR3 DNA: TGTGCCAGTAGTATCTTGGTTGGAGAGACCCAGTACTTC
CDR3 protein: CASSILVGETQYF

D gene: TRBD1
V gene: TRBV9
clone size: -
J gene: TRBJ2-2
CDR3 DNA: TGTGCCAGCAGCGCCCCACAGGGGGGTAGAAACACCGGGGAGCTGTTTTTT
CDR3 protein: CASSAPQGGRNTGELFF

D gene: -
V gene: TRBV1
clone size: -
J gene: TRBJ2-2
CDR3 DNA: TGCACCAGCAGCCCTCTGGGGAGGGCGAACACCGGGGAGCTGTTTTTT
CDR3 protein: CTSSPLGRANTGELFF

D gene: -
V gene: TRBV6-2/TRBV6-3
clone size: -
J gene: TRBJ1-5
CDR3 DNA: TGTGCCAGCAGTTACTCGGGCAGGGCTCAGCCCCAGCATTTT
CDR3 protein: CASSYSGRAQPQHF

D gene: TRBD1
V gene: TRBV5-6
clone size: -
J gene: TRBJ1-5
CDR3 DNA: TGTGCCAGCAGCGGGGGAGGGGGCCAGCCCCAGCATTTT
CDR3 protein: CASSGGGGQPQHF

D gene: TRBD2
V gene: TRBV28
clone size: -
J gene: TRBJ2-1
CDR3 DNA: TGTGCCAGCAGCCCGGACAGCGGGGGCAAAAATGAGCAGTTCTTC
CDR3 protein: CASSPDSGGKNEQFF

D gene: TRBD1
V gene: TRBV10-1
clone size: -
J gene: TRBJ1-1
CDR3 DNA: TGCGCCAGCACCTGGACAGGGAGGAACACTGAAGCTTTCTTT
CDR3 protein: CASTWTGRNTEAFF

D gene: -
V gene: TRBV19
clone size: -
J gene: TRBJ2-3
CDR3 DNA: TGTGCCAGTAGGACAGTTAATACAGATACGCAGTATTTT
CDR3 protein: CASRTVNTDTQYF

D gene: TRBD2
V gene: TRBV6-2/TRBV6-3
clone size: -
J gene: TRBJ2-7
CDR3 DNA: TGTGCCAGCAGTTACGTATCGAGCGGGACCCACGAGCAGTACTTC
CDR3 protein: CASSYVSSGTHEQYF

D gene: -
V gene: TRBV28
clone size: -
J gene: TRBJ2-1
CDR3 DNA: TGTGCCAGCAGTTTGGCCGGCGGCAAAAACAATGAGCAGTTCTTC
CDR3 protein: CASSLAGGKNNEQFF

D gene: -
V gene: TRBV6-2/TRBV6-3
clone size: -
J gene: TRBJ2-1
CDR3 DNA: TGTGCCAGCAGTTCACAGGGTTACCGCGGGTTCTTC
CDR3 protein: CASSSQGYRGFF

D gene: TRBD2
V gene: TRBV5-6
clone size: -
J gene: TRBJ2-1
CDR3 DNA: TGTGCCAGCAGCTTGGCTGGGGCTAGCGGGGCCATCTACAATGAGCAGTTCTTC
CDR3 protein: CASSLAGASGAIYNEQFF

D gene: -
V gene: TRBV18
clone size: -
J gene: TRBJ1-5
CDR3 DNA: TGTGCCAGCTCACCGGGGGAAAATCAGCCCCAGCATTTT
CDR3 protein: CASSPGENQPQHF

D gene: TRBD1
V gene: TRBV7-2
clone size: -
J gene: TRBJ1-2
CDR3 DNA: TGTGCCAGCAGCTCTCAGGGGGCGCAGAACTATGGCTACACCTTC
CDR3 protein: CASSSQGAQNYGYTF

D gene: TRBD1
V gene: TRBV6-5
clone size: -
J gene: TRBJ1-4
CDR3 DNA: TGTGCCAGCAGTTACACCTGGACAGGGGTACGAGAAAAACTGTTTTTT
CDR3 protein: CASSYTWTGVREKLFF

D gene: TRBD2
V gene: TRBV6-6
clone size: -
J gene: TRBJ2-1
CDR3 DNA: TGTGCCAGCAGTTTGGGACTAGCGGGACCCGATGAGCAGTTCTTC
CDR3 protein: CASSLGLAGPDEQFF

D gene: -
V gene: TRBV27
clone size: once
J gene: TRBJ2-7
CDR3 DNA: TGTGCCAGCAGTACCTACCTCGACGGTTACGAGCAGTACTTC
CDR3 protein: CASSTYLDGYEQYF

D gene: TRBD1
V gene: TRBV19
clone size: -
J gene: TRBJ2-7
CDR3 DNA: TGTGCCAGTAGCCTCCGGGACAGTCGCTACGAGCAGTACTTC
CDR3 protein: CASSLRDSRYEQYF

D gene: -
V gene: TRBV28
clone size: -
J gene: TRBJ2-7
CDR3 DNA: TGTGCCAGCAGTCCAGGTAGCTCCTACGAGCAGTACTTC
CDR3 protein: CASSPGSSYEQYF

D gene: -
V gene: TRBV5-4
clone size: -
J gene: TRBJ2-5
CDR3 DNA: TGTGCCAGCAGCCGGGGTACCCAAGAGACCCAGTACTTC
CDR3 protein: CASSRGTQETQYF